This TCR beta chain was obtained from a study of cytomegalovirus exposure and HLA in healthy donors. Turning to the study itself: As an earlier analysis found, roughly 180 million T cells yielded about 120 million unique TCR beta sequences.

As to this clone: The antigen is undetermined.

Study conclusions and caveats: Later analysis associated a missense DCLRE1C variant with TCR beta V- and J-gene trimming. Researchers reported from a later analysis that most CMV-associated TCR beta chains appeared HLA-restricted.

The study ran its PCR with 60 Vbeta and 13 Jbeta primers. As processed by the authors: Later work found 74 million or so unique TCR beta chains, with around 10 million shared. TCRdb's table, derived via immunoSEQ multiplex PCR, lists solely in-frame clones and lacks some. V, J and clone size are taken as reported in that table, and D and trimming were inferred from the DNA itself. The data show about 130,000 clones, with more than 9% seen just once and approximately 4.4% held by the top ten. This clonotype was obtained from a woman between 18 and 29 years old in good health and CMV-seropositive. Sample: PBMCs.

CDR3 sequence (DNA): TGTGCCAGCAGTTACAACCGGGACAGGGGCGATGAAAAACTGTTTTTT. Translation: CASSYNRDRGDEKLFF. The rearrangement links TRBV28 to TRBJ1-4; TRBD1 matches 10 bases. Germline V gene sequence: CDR1 MDHEN, CDR2 SYDVKM. This CDR3 is 16 amino acids long. J gave up 6 bases and V 4 bases, and 8 bases lay outside the gene matches.